The clone carrying this T cell receptor (beta chain) was found once. Its target is unknown. The table came from immunoSEQ multiplex PCR; TCRdb's copy has only in-frame clones and leaves some out. The table shows about 410,000 clones, with 88% occurring only once. The data stem from a study of Ad26.COV2.S vaccination and SARS-CoV-2 variants. Background on the study: Participant was drawn from the COV1001 Ad26.COV2.S trial arm.

CDR1 is LGHDT and CDR2 is YNNKEL in the germline V gene (reference sequence). Trimming took off 4 bases at V and 11 bases at J, with 17 bases between the two ends. This CDR3 spans 13 amino acids. Treatment specified: around 19 received Ad26.COV2.S at low or high dose, single or two shots; roughly five received placebo; per-sample allocation not given. At day 63 after the first vaccine or placebo injection, samples were drawn. Overall study findings and caveats: Compared with placebo recipients, vaccine recipients had higher spike-specific TCR breadth.

Sequences were derived from peripheral blood, sampled in a trial of Ad26.COV2.S vaccine versus placebo. This sequence joins TRBV3-1 (or the pseudogene TRBV3-2) and TRBJ1-1; no firm D call. The clonotype was recovered from a person between 18 and 60 years old who received the Ad26.COV2.S COVID-19 vaccine or a placebo. This CDR3 reads CASSPRTGGWAFF. The CDR3 nucleotides are TGTGCCAGCAGCCCCCGGACGGGTGGTTGGGCTTTCTTT.